What follows is one T cell receptor beta chain and its context. The data were taken from a study of blood T cell repertoires in COVID-19. Across the whole study: Acute and convalescent COVID-19 samples came from the United States, Italy and Spain. The analysed material was cDNA or gDNA that came from T cells, B-cell-depleted T cells, or PBMCs.

In the original processing: Amplification of reference gene primers provided the estimated nucleated cell counts. TCRdb keeps only in-frame clones here, not all; method: immunoSEQ multiplex PCR. D and trimming were read from the DNA, whereas the V and J calls and clone size are those reported in that table. This table has more than 50,000 clones, about nine tenths appearing once. The CDR3 totals 19 residues. J was trimmed by 8 bases and V by 0 bases; bases with no gene match: 18. The germline V gene encodes CDR1 LGHDT and CDR2 YNNKEL (reference sequence). The rearrangement joins TRBV3-1 (or the pseudogene TRBV3-2) to TRBJ2-1, with 8 bases that match TRBD2. Sequencing input: peripheral blood. This TCR came from a woman aged 40 to 50 with active COVID-19. In DNA form, the CDR3 reads TGTGCCAGCAGCCAAGATCTTGTCTCCGGGGGGGCCAAGTTCGATGAGCAGTTCTTC. Translated, it gives CASSQDLVSGGAKFDEQFF.